A selection of T cell receptor beta chains follows, all from one sample in a study of beta chain features in type 1 diabetes. Repertoires were generated with immunoSEQ multiplex PCR, while TCRdb's copy carries only in-frame clones and drops some. This table has hundreds of thousands of clones, around 15% appearing once. The source material was naive CD4+ T cells from blood. These TCRs come from a man aged 18 to 29 with type 1 diabetes. The CDR3 runs from the conserved cysteine through the conserved F or W. A D gene is named only where the DNA matches it firmly. The size field is filled for only some rows; it gives once, few, many or a size class.

d_gene,j_gene,v_gene,abundance,CDR3nt,CDR3aa
.,TRBJ2-2,TRBV28,few,TGTGCCAGCAATCCTGGTGGGAACACCGGGGAGCTGTTTTTT,CASNPGGNTGELFF
TRBD1,TRBJ1-3,TRBV29-1,few,TGCAGCGCCCAGGGACAGGCGGGAAACACCATATATTTT,CSAQGQAGNTIYF
TRBD2,TRBJ2-1,TRBV11-3,.,TGTGCCAGCAGTTGGGGAGCGGGGGTTTACAATGAGCAGTTCTTC,CASSWGAGVYNEQFF
.,TRBJ1-2,TRBV9,.,TGTGCCAGCAGCGTAGGTCGTTGGGCGGCTAACTATGGCTACACCTTC,CASSVGRWAANYGYTF
.,TRBJ2-7,TRBV30,.,TGTGCCTGGAGTGTGGGGCAGCTTTCGGCCGAGCAGTACTTC,CAWSVGQLSAEQYF
.,TRBJ2-1,TRBV30,.,TGTGCCTGGGGGCCCCTTGGCGGCCGCTCCTACAATGAGCAGTTCTTC,CAWGPLGGRSYNEQFF
.,TRBJ1-4,TRBV2,.,TGTGCCGGCCGACTTGACGGGGAAAAACTGTTTTTT,CAGRLDGEKLFF
.,TRBJ2-7,TRBV5-4,.,TGTGCCAGCAGCGGAGGGACAGTGGGCTCCTACGAGCAGTACTTC,CASSGGTVGSYEQYF
.,TRBJ2-1,TRBV9,.,TGTGCCAGCAGCGTAGAGGCTAGTTCCTACAATGAGCAGTTCTTC,CASSVEASSYNEQFF
.,TRBJ2-1,TRBV9,.,TGTGCCAGCAGCGCTCTATCGACAGGGAGGTACAATGAGCAGTTCTTC,CASSALSTGRYNEQFF
.,TRBJ1-5,TRBV18,few,TGTGCCAGCTCACCATCAGACAGTGATCAGCCCCAGCATTTT,CASSPSDSDQPQHF
.,TRBJ2-3,TRBV28,.,TGTGCCAGCGGCTACAGGGCCACAGATACGCAGTATTTT,CASGYRATDTQYF
.,TRBJ1-5,TRBV30,.,TGTGCCTGGAGTGTAAGGGGAGGACAGCCCCAGCATTTT,CAWSVRGGQPQHF
.,TRBJ2-5,TRBV7-9,.,TGTGCCAGCAGCTTCCAGGGTGCCGCCGAGACCCAGTACTTC,CASSFQGAAETQYF
TRBD1,TRBJ2-5,TRBV9,once,TGTGCCAGCAGCGTAGGAGGGGGCCCCGGGGAGACCCAGTACTTC,CASSVGGGPGETQYF
.,TRBJ2-7,TRBV14,few,TGTGCCAGCAGCCACATATATCCTACCGAGCAGTACTTC,CASSHIYPTEQYF
.,TRBJ2-7,TRBV5-1,few,TGCGCCAGCAGCTCAGACAGGTCTTTATCTGAGCAGTACTTC,CASSSDRSLSEQYF
.,TRBJ2-5,TRBV7-9,few,TGTGCCAGCAGCGGGGTTGAGACCCAGTACTTC,CASSGVETQYF
.,TRBJ2-1,TRBV7-9,.,TGTGCCAGCAGCTTAAATCTCGGACAAACCTACAATGAGCAGTTCTTC,CASSLNLGQTYNEQFF
.,TRBJ1-1,TRBV14,many,TGTGCCAGCAGCCTCCTGTTGGACACTGAAGCTTTCTTT,CASSLLLDTEAFF
.,TRBJ1-2,TRBV29-1,few,TGCAGCGTTGTATTCAGGGAAGATGGCTACACCTTC,CSVVFREDGYTF
.,TRBJ1-3,TRBV14,.,TGTGCCAGCAGCCCCCCTCAGGGAAACACCATATATTTT,CASSPPQGNTIYF
.,TRBJ1-5,TRBV6-1,.,TGTGCCAGCAGTGTTGGGGTGCTGAGTCAGCCCCAGCATTTT,CASSVGVLSQPQHF
TRBD2,TRBJ2-1,TRBV30,few,TGTGCCTGGACCCTAGCGGGAGGGCCCTACAATGAGCAGTTCTTC,CAWTLAGGPYNEQFF
TRBD2,TRBJ2-1,TRBV7-9,.,TGTGCCAGCGGTGGTAGCCGGGAGGCCTCCTCCTACAATGAGCAGTTCTTC,CASGGSREASSYNEQFF
.,TRBJ2-1,TRBV5-1,.,TGCGCCAGCAGCTTGGGGAAGCCATTACACAACAATGAGCAGTTCTTC,CASSLGKPLHNNEQFF
.,TRBJ1-6,TRBV5-6,few,TGTGCCAGCAGTGACGGACCGGTGCTTAATTCACCCCTCCACTTT,CASSDGPVLNSPLHF
.,TRBJ2-7,TRBV5-1,.,TGCGCCAGCAGGGACCGGGTCCCCGAAGGAGGCGAGCAGTACTTC,CASRDRVPEGGEQYF
.,TRBJ2-1,TRBV30,few,TGTGCCTGGAGTGTACCGGGCCCCCTGCAGTATGAGCAGTTCTTC,CAWSVPGPLQYEQFF
.,TRBJ1-2,TRBV10-3,few,TGTGCCATCAGTGAGAGGGGCCGGGATGGCTACACCTTC,CAISERGRDGYTF
.,TRBJ2-1,TRBV19,few,TGTGCCAGTAGTATGGGCGGGGTAGCATCACAGGAGCAGTTCTTC,CASSMGGVASQEQFF
.,TRBJ1-1,TRBV20-1,few,TGCAGTGCCAAAGGGGGGGCTGAAGCTTTCTTT,CSAKGGAEAFF
.,TRBJ2-5,TRBV7-6,few,TGTGCCAGCAGCAAACAGGGTCTCCAAGAGACCCAGTACTTC,CASSKQGLQETQYF
.,TRBJ1-6,TRBV5-1,.,TGCGCCAGCAGCCCACAGGGCGGGAATTCACCCCTCCACTTT,CASSPQGGNSPLHF
TRBD1,TRBJ2-1,TRBV15,few,TGTGCCACCAGCAGAGAAGGACAGGCGCGGAATGAGCAGTTCTTC,CATSREGQARNEQFF
.,TRBJ2-1,TRBV10-3,few,TGTGCCATCAGCCCGACAGAGAATGAGCAGTTCTTC,CAISPTENEQFF
.,TRBJ2-3,TRBV10-3,.,TGTGCCATCAGTGAAGGCCCAAGTAAAGTGGCAGATACGCAGTATTTT,CAISEGPSKVADTQYF
TRBD2,TRBJ2-3,TRBV6-6,few,TGTGCCAGCAGGAACGGGAGGCGTGCAGATACGCAGTATTTT,CASRNGRRADTQYF
.,TRBJ2-7,TRBV29-1,few,TGCAGCGTCCGCGGGACAGTAACCTACGAGCAGTACTTC,CSVRGTVTYEQYF
TRBD1,TRBJ1-1,TRBV5-1,few,TGCGCCAGCAGCTTGACTCCGACAGGGGTGAGCACTGAAGCTTTCTTT,CASSLTPTGVSTEAFF
TRBD1,TRBJ2-4,TRBV5-1,few,TGCGCCAGCAGCTTGGGGGACAGGGCAGCCAAAAACATTCAGTACTTC,CASSLGDRAAKNIQYF
TRBD1,TRBJ1-2,TRBV4-3,.,TGCGCCAGCAGCCAACCTCACTCTACAGGGGGATATGGCTACACCTTC,CASSQPHSTGGYGYTF
.,TRBJ2-7,TRBV6-5,.,TGTGCCAGCAGTTACTCGAAGATTACCTACGAGCAGTACTTC,CASSYSKITYEQYF
.,TRBJ2-3,TRBV30,.,TGTGCCTGGAGTGTATCGGGGAGTCCTTCTAGCACAGATACGCAGTATTTT,CAWSVSGSPSSTDTQYF
.,TRBJ2-1,TRBV10-3,.,TGTGCCATCACCCGGGGGGGACAGGGAATTAATGAGCAGTTCTTC,CAITRGGQGINEQFF
.,TRBJ2-3,TRBV5-1,.,TGCGCCAGCAGCTTACAGGGATGGAGGGATACGCAGTATTTT,CASSLQGWRDTQYF
TRBD2,TRBJ2-7,TRBV10-3,.,TGTGCCAGTAGCGGGGCCACCTACGAGCAGTACTTC,CASSGATYEQYF
TRBD1,TRBJ2-1,TRBV14,.,TGTGCCAGCAGCCAAGGCGGGACAGGGGCTTGGAATGAGCAGTTCTTC,CASSQGGTGAWNEQFF
.,TRBJ2-3,TRBV29-1,.,TGCAGCGCGCGGGACCGCTTGAGCACAGATACGCAGTATTTT,CSARDRLSTDTQYF
TRBD1,TRBJ1-1,TRBV7-9,few,TGTGCCAGCAGCTCGGTACAGGGGACCGAAGCTTTCTTT,CASSSVQGTEAFF
TRBD2,TRBJ2-5,TRBV9,few,TGTGCCAGCAGCTTTCGGACTAGCGGGGAGACCCAGTACTTC,CASSFRTSGETQYF
.,TRBJ1-1,TRBV6-1,.,TGTGCCAGCAGCGTGAATGAAGCTTTCTTT,CASSVNEAFF
.,TRBJ2-1,TRBV29-1,.,TGCAGCGTTGGACTACGTAGGGGTTATGAGCAGTTCTTC,CSVGLRRGYEQFF
.,TRBJ2-7,TRBV30,few,TGTGCCTGGAGCGCATGGGGGATCTACTACGAGCAGTACTTC,CAWSAWGIYYEQYF